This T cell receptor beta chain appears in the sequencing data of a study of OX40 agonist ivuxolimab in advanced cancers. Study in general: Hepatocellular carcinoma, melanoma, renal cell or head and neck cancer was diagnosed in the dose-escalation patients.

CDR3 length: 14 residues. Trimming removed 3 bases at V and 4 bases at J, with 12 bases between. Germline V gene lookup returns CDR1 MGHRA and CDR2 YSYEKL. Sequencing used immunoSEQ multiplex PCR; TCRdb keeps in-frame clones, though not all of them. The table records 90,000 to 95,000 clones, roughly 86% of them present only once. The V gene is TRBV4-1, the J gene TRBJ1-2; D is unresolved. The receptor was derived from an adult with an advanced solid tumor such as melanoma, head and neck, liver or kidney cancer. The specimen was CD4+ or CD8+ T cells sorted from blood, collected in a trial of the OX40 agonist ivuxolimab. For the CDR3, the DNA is TGCGCCAGCAGCCAGGAACCCGGGCCCTATGGCTACACCTTC. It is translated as CASSQEPGPYGYTF.